This T cell receptor (beta chain) was observed in a study of OX40 agonist ivuxolimab in advanced cancers. Germline V CDR1 and CDR2: SGDLS, YYNGEE. There are 13 residues in the CDR3. Trimming stripped 3 bases from V and 7 bases from J, with 10 bases between. The assay was immunoSEQ multiplex PCR, and TCRdb's table has in-frame clones only and misses some. Counted here are approximately 38,000 clones, around 82% occurring once; the ten biggest clones make up about 8.1%. The clonotype originates from an adult with an advanced solid tumor such as melanoma, head and neck, liver or kidney cancer. The chain employs TRBV9 and TRBJ2-2, with D maybe TRBD2 (6 bases). The sample was CD4+ or CD8+ T cells sorted from blood, taken in a trial of the OX40 agonist ivuxolimab. Here the CDR3 reads CASSGLGVGELFF. CDR3 in DNA: TGTGCCAGCAGCGGACTAGGAGTCGGGGAGCTGTTTTTT.